The rows below give T cell receptor beta chains drawn from one sample of a study of patients and donors after allogeneic stem cell transplantation. TCRdb reprocessed the RT-PCR reads with MiXCR, giving one entry per CDR3 protein. In the table there are some 880,000 distinct CDR3 sequences, around 17% of which are singletons. Sequencing used blood, either unsorted or a sorted T cell fraction (not recorded which). Receptors were obtained from a human donor who was either an allogeneic HSCT recipient or a stem cell or donor lymphocyte infusion donor (not recorded which). It is not recorded whose cells these are; they may come from a transplant donor. CDR3s include the opening cysteine and the closing phenylalanine or tryptophan. D genes are given only for firm matches. Clone sizes are given selectively: once, few, many, or a class where the clone is expanded.

d_gene: -; v_gene: TRBV12-3/TRBV12-4; abundance: -; j_gene: TRBJ2-7; CDR3aa: CASSLVGGRAGEQYF; CDR3nt: TGTGCCAGCAGTTTAGTGGGTGGCAGGGCTGGCGAGCAGTACTTC
d_gene: TRBD2; v_gene: TRBV27; abundance: -; j_gene: TRBJ2-7; CDR3aa: CASSLKGLVPFGEYF; CDR3nt: TGTGCCAGCAGTTTGAAGGGACTAGTCCCCTTCGGGGAGTACTTC
d_gene: TRBD1; v_gene: TRBV28; abundance: many; j_gene: TRBJ2-1; CDR3aa: CASRLPGQLGDEQFF; CDR3nt: TGTGCCAGCAGGCTTCCGGGACAGCTTGGGGATGAGCAGTTCTTC
d_gene: TRBD1; v_gene: TRBV12-3/TRBV12-4; abundance: many; j_gene: TRBJ2-7; CDR3aa: CASSLGQGWNEQYF; CDR3nt: TGTGCCAGCAGCCTAGGACAGGGGTGGAACGAGCAGTACTTC
d_gene: TRBD2; v_gene: TRBV14; abundance: few; j_gene: TRBJ2-7; CDR3aa: CASSPRGLAGIRGNEQYF; CDR3nt: TGTGCCAGCAGCCCCCGCGGACTAGCGGGGATCCGTGGGAACGAGCAGTACTTC
d_gene: TRBD1; v_gene: TRBV19; abundance: few; j_gene: TRBJ1-5; CDR3aa: CASSSRRTGASQPQHF; CDR3nt: TGTGCCAGTAGTTCGAGACGTACAGGGGCTAGTCAGCCCCAGCATTTT
d_gene: -; v_gene: TRBV27; abundance: -; j_gene: TRBJ1-1; CDR3aa: CASSLGQASPTFF; CDR3nt: TGTGCCAGCAGCTTGGGACAAGCGTCCCCGACTTTCTTT
d_gene: -; v_gene: TRBV7-2; abundance: -; j_gene: TRBJ1-5; CDR3aa: CASSLELGSSNQPQHF; CDR3nt: TGTGCCAGCAGCTTAGAGCTCGGTTCTAGCAATCAGCCCCAGCATTTT
d_gene: TRBD2; v_gene: TRBV28; abundance: many; j_gene: TRBJ2-3; CDR3aa: CASRPPTSGTRTDTQYF; CDR3nt: TGTGCCAGCAGACCCCCGACTAGCGGGACCCGGACAGATACGCAGTATTTT
d_gene: TRBD1; v_gene: TRBV9; abundance: few; j_gene: TRBJ1-4; CDR3aa: CASSSSSTGTNEKLFF; CDR3nt: TGTGCCAGCAGCTCGAGCTCGACAGGGACTAATGAAAAACTGTTTTTT
d_gene: TRBD1; v_gene: TRBV29-1; abundance: -; j_gene: TRBJ1-2; CDR3aa: CSVQGVSNYGYTF; CDR3nt: TGCAGCGTCCAGGGGGTATCTAACTATGGCTACACCTTC
d_gene: TRBD2; v_gene: TRBV7-2; abundance: -; j_gene: TRBJ2-7; CDR3aa: CASSLESGVTYEQYF; CDR3nt: TGTGCCAGCAGCTTAGAAAGCGGGGTAACCTACGAGCAGTACTTC
d_gene: TRBD2; v_gene: TRBV12-3/TRBV12-4; abundance: -; j_gene: TRBJ2-2; CDR3aa: CASSGTSGRNNTGELFF; CDR3nt: TGTGCCAGCAGTGGGACTAGCGGGAGGAATAACACCGGGGAGCTGTTTTTT
d_gene: -; v_gene: TRBV7-3; abundance: -; j_gene: TRBJ2-3; CDR3aa: CASSLLPGDTQYF; CDR3nt: TGTGCCAGCAGCTTACTGCCTGGAGATACGCAGTATTTT
d_gene: -; v_gene: TRBV9; abundance: -; j_gene: TRBJ1-3; CDR3aa: CASSDLLGNTIYF; CDR3nt: TGTGCCAGCAGCGATTTGTTGGGAAACACCATATATTTT
d_gene: TRBD1; v_gene: TRBV5-1; abundance: -; j_gene: TRBJ2-5; CDR3aa: CASSPAGTGELETQYF; CDR3nt: TGCGCCAGCAGCCCTGCCGGGACAGGGGAGTTAGAGACCCAGTACTTC
d_gene: -; v_gene: TRBV6-2/TRBV6-3; abundance: -; j_gene: TRBJ1-5; CDR3aa: CASSYVKGGQPQHF; CDR3nt: TGTGCCAGCAGTTACGTAAAGGGGGGTCAGCCCCAGCATTTT
d_gene: -; v_gene: TRBV12-3/TRBV12-4; abundance: many; j_gene: TRBJ2-1; CDR3aa: CASSSDTYNEQFF; CDR3nt: TGTGCCAGCAGTTCGGACACCTACAATGAGCAGTTCTTC
d_gene: -; v_gene: TRBV7-9; abundance: -; j_gene: TRBJ1-6; CDR3aa: CASTPGRGGYNSPLHF; CDR3nt: TGTGCCAGCACCCCGGGGAGGGGTGGTTATAATTCACCCCTCCACTTT
d_gene: -; v_gene: TRBV10-3; abundance: -; j_gene: TRBJ1-3; CDR3aa: CAIISTGNTIYF; CDR3nt: TGTGCCATCATATCAACAGGGAACACCATATATTTT
d_gene: TRBD2; v_gene: TRBV20-1; abundance: -; j_gene: TRBJ2-3; CDR3aa: CSASALAGGVGTDTQYF; CDR3nt: TGCAGTGCTAGCGCGCTAGCGGGAGGGGTCGGCACAGATACGCAGTATTTT